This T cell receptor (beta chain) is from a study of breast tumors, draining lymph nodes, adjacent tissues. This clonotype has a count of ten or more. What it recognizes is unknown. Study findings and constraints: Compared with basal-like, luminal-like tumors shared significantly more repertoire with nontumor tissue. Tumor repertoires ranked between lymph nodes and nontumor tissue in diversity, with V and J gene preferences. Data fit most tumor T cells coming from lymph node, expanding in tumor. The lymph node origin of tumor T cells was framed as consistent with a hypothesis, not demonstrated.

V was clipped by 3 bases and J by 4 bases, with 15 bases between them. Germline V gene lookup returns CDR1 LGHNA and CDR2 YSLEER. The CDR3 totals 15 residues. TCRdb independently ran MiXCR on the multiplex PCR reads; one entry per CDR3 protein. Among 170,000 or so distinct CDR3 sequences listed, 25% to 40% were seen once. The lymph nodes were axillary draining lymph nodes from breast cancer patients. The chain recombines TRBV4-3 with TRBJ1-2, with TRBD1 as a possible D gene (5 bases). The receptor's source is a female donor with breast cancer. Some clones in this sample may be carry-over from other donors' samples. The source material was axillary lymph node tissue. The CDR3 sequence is CASSHQGGGSYGYTF. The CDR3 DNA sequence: TGCGCCAGCAGCCACCAAGGCGGGGGAAGCTATGGCTACACCTTC.